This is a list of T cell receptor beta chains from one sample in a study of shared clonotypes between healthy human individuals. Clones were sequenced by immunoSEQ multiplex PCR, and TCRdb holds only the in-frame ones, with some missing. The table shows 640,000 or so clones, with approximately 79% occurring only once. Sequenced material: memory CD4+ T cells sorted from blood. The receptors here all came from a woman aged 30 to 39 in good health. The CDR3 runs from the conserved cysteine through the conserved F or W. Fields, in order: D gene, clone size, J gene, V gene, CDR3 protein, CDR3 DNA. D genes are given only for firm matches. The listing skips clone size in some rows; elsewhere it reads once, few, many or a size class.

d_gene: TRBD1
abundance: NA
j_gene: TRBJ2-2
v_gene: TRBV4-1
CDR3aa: CASSQDLIRQGRGTGELFF
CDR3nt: TGCGCCAGCAGCCAAGATCTGATCAGACAGGGCCGGGGCACCGGGGAGCTGTTTTTT

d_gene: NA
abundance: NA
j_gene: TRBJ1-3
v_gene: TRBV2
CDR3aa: CASTGDAAGNTIYF
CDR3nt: TGTGCCAGCACGGGGGATGCGGCTGGAAACACCATATATTTT

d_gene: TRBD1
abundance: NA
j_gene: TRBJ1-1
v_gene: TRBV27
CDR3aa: CASSLDRMNTEAFF
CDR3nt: TGTGCCAGCAGTTTGGACAGGATGAACACTGAAGCTTTCTTT

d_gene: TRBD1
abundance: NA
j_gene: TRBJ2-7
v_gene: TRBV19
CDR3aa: CASAGQGGEQYF
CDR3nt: TGTGCCAGTGCGGGACAGGGTGGCGAGCAGTACTTC

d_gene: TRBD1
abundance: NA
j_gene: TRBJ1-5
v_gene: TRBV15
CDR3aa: CATSRAGTGNQPQHF
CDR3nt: TGTGCCACCAGCAGAGCCGGGACAGGGAATCAGCCCCAGCATTTT

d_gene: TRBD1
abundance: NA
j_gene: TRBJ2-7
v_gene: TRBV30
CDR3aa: CAWRATGGANYEQYF
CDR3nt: TGTGCCTGGAGGGCGACAGGGGGCGCCAACTACGAGCAGTACTTC

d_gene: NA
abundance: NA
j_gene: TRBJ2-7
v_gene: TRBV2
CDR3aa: CASGEWSYEQYF
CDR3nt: TGTGCCAGCGGGGAATGGAGCTACGAGCAGTACTTC

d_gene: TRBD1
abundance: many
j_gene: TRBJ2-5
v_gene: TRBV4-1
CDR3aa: CASSQERASGTGEETQYF
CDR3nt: TGCGCCAGCAGCCAAGAGCGGGCATCAGGGACAGGGGAAGAGACCCAGTACTTC

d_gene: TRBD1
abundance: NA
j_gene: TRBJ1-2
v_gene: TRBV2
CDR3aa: CASRPTVGTVDGYTF
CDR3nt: TGTGCCAGCAGGCCCACTGTCGGGACAGTAGATGGCTACACCTTC

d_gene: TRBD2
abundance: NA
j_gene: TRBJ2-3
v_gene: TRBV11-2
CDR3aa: CASSLARGRADTQYF
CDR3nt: TGTGCCAGCAGCTTAGCTCGCGGGAGGGCAGATACGCAGTATTTT

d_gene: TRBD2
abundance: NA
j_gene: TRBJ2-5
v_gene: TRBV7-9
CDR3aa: CASSRTSGSWPQYF
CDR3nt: TGTGCCAGCAGCAGGACTAGCGGGAGCTGGCCCCAGTACTTC

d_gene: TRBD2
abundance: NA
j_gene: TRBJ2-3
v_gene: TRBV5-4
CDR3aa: CAIALAGATDTQYF
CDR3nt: TGTGCCATTGCGCTAGCGGGAGCCACAGATACGCAGTATTTT

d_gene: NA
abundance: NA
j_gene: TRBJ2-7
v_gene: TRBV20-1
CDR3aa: CSASRADEQYF
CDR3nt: TGCAGTGCTAGTAGGGCAGACGAGCAGTACTTC

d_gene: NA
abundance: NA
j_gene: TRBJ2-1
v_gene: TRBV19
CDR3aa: CASSKGVGAGTYNEQFF
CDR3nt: TGTGCCAGTAGTAAGGGGGTCGGGGCTGGTACCTACAATGAGCAGTTCTTC

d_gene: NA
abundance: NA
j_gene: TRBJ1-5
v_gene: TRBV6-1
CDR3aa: CASSEGAAQAGNQPQHF
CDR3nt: TGTGCCAGCAGTGAAGGTGCCGCCCAGGCAGGCAATCAGCCCCAGCATTTT

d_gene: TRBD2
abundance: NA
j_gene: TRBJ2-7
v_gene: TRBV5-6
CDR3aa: CASNSATGGTNPSYEQYF
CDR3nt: TGTGCCAGCAACTCGGCAACAGGCGGGACTAATCCTTCCTACGAGCAGTACTTC

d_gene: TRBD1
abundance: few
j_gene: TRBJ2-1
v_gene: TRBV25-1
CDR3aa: CASSVGQAFYNEQFF
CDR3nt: TGTGCCAGCAGTGTGGGACAGGCATTTTACAATGAGCAGTTCTTC

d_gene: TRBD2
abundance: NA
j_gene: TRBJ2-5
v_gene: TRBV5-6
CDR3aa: CASSPMGGTLRTQYF
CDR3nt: TGTGCCAGCAGCCCGATGGGGGGGACCCTGAGGACCCAGTACTTC

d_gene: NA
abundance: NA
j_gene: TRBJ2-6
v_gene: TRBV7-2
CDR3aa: CASRAEFSGANVLTF
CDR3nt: TGTGCCAGCCGGGCGGAGTTCTCTGGGGCCAACGTCCTGACTTTC

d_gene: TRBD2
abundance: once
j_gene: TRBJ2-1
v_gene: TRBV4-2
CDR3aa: CASSQEPNIGLAGNNEQFF
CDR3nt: TGTGCCAGCAGCCAAGAGCCTAACATAGGACTAGCGGGAAACAATGAGCAGTTCTTC

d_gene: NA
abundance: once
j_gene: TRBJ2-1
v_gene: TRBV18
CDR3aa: CASSPSEYYNEQFF
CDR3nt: TGTGCCAGCTCACCATCGGAGTACTACAATGAGCAGTTCTTC

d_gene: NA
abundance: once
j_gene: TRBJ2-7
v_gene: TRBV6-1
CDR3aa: CASSEANSAIVDEQYF
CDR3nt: TGTGCCAGCAGTGAAGCGAACAGCGCTATCGTGGACGAGCAGTACTTC

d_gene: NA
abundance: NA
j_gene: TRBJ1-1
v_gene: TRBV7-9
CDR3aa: CASSFMGHTEAFF
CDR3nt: TGTGCCAGCAGTTTTATGGGGCACACTGAAGCTTTCTTT

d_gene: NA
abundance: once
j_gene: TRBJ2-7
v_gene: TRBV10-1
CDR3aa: CASSGIPGRATGEQYF
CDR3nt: TGCGCCAGCAGCGGCATCCCAGGAAGAGCAACGGGAGAGCAGTACTTC

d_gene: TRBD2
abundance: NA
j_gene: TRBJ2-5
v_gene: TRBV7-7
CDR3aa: CASSLGTSGIQETQYF
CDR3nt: TGTGCCAGCAGCTTAGGAACTAGCGGAATCCAAGAGACCCAGTACTTC

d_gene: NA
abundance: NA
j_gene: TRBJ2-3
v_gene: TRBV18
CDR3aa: CASSPEADTQYF
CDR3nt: TGTGCCAGCTCACCAGAGGCAGATACGCAGTATTTT

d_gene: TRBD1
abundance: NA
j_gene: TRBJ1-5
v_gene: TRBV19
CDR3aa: CASRRDREQPQHF
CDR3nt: TGTGCCAGTAGAAGGGACAGGGAACAGCCCCAGCATTTT

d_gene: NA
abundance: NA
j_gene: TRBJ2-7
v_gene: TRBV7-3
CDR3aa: CASSPGPPHYEQYF
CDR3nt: TGTGCCAGCAGCCCAGGTCCACCCCATTACGAGCAGTACTTC

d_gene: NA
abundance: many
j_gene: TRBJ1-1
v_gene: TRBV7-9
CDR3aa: CASSFPPGPGAFF
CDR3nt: TGTGCCAGCAGCTTCCCCCCGGGACCCGGGGCTTTCTTT

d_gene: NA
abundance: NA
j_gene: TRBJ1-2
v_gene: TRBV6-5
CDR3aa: CASRTLGMDYGYTF
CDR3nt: TGTGCCAGCAGAACCCTAGGTATGGACTATGGCTACACCTTC

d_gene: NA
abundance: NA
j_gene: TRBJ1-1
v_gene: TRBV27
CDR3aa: CASSPAGRGVPEAFF
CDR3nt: TGTGCCAGCAGTCCGGCTGGCAGGGGAGTCCCTGAAGCTTTCTTT

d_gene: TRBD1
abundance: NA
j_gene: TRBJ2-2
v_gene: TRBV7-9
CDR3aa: CASSWARGTGSNTGELFF
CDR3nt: TGTGCCAGCAGCTGGGCCAGGGGGACCGGGTCGAACACCGGGGAGCTGTTTTTT

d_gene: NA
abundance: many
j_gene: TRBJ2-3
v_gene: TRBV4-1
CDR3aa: CASSQKLAASTDTQYF
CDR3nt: TGCGCCAGCAGCCAAAAACTAGCTGCTAGCACAGATACGCAGTATTTT

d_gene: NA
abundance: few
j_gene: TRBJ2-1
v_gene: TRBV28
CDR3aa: CASQTQGLEQFF
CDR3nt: TGTGCCAGCCAAACCCAGGGGCTAGAGCAGTTCTTC

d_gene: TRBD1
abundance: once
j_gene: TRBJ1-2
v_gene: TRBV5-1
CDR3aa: CASSFEHTGGGGYTF
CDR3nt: TGCGCCAGCAGCTTCGAACACACAGGGGGCGGAGGCTACACCTTC

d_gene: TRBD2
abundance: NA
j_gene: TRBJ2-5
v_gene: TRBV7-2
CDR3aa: CASSLRLAGLVETQYF
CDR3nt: TGTGCCAGCAGCTTAAGACTAGCGGGACTGGTTGAGACCCAGTACTTC

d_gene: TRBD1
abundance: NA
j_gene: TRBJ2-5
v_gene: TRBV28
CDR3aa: CATSSRRPGGGETQYF
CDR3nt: TGTGCCACCAGCAGCCGGCGGCCAGGGGGTGGAGAGACCCAGTACTTC

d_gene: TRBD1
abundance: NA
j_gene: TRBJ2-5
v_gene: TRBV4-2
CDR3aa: CASSTQGAGETQYF
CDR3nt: TGTGCCAGCAGCACACAGGGGGCTGGGGAGACCCAGTACTTC

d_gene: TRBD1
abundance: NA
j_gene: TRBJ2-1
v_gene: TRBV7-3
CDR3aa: CASSQWGQGDNEQFF
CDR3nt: TGTGCCAGCAGCCAATGGGGACAGGGGGACAATGAGCAGTTCTTC

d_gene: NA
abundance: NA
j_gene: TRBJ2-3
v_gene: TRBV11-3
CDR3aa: CASSSGRYTDTQYF
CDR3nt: TGTGCCAGCAGCTCGGGGCGGTACACAGATACGCAGTATTTT

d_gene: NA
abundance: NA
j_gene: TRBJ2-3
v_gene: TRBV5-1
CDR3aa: CASSVERARDTQYF
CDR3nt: TGCGCCAGCAGTGTGGAGCGGGCCCGCGATACGCAGTATTTT

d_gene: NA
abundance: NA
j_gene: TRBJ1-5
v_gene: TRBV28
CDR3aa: CASSPYRLAQHF
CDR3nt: TGTGCCAGCAGTCCCTACCGTCTGGCCCAGCATTTT

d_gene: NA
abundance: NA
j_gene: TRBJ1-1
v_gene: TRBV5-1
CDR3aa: CASSLLNSLNTEAFF
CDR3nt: TGCGCCAGCAGCTTGTTGAACAGCCTGAACACTGAAGCTTTCTTT

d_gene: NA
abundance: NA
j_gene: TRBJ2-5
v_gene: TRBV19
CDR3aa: CASSATGSETQYF
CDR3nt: TGTGCCAGTAGTGCAACGGGTTCTGAGACCCAGTACTTC

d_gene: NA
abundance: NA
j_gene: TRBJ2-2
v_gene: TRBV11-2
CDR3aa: CASSFVHPGELFF
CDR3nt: TGTGCCAGCAGCTTTGTTCATCCCGGGGAGCTGTTTTTT

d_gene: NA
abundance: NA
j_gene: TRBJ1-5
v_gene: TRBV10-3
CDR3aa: CAISSGGDQPQHF
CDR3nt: TGTGCCATCAGCTCGGGGGGGGATCAGCCCCAGCATTTT

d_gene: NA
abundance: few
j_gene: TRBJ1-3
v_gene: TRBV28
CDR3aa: CASSLRGSGNTIYF
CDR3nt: TGTGCCAGCAGTTTAAGGGGGTCTGGAAACACCATATATTTT

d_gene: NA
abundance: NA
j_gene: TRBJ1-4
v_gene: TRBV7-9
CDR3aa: CASSPGRDNEKLFF
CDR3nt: TGTGCCAGCAGCCCGGGACGGGATAATGAAAAACTGTTTTTT

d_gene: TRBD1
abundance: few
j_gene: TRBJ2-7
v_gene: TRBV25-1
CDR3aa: CASSRPTSTGGVDEQYF
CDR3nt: TGTGCCAGCTCCCGGCCTACCTCGACAGGGGGCGTGGACGAGCAGTACTTC

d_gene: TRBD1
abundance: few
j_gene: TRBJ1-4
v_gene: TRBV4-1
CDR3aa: CASSQGAGGASAEKLFF
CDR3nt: TGCGCCAGCAGCCAAGGCGCAGGGGGCGCATCGGCTGAAAAACTGTTTTTT